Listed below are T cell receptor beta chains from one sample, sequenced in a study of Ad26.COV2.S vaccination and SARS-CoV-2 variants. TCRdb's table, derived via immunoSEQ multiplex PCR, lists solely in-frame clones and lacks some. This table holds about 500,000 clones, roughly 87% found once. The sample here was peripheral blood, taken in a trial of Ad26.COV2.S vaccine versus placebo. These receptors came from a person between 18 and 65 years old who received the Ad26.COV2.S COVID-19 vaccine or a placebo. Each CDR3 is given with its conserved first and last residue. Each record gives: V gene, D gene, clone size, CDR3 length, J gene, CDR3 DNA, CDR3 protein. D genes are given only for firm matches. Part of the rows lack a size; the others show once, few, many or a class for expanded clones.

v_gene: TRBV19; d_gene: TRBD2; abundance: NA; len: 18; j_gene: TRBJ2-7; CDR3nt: TGTGCCAGTAGTGGAGGGACCACCGGGACTAGCGGGATTTACGAGCAGTACTTC; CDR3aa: CASSGGTTGTSGIYEQYF
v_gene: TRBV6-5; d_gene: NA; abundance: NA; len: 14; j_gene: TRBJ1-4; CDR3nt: TGTGCCAGCAGTTACCCTGGGCTCTGGGAAAAACTGTTTTTT; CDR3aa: CASSYPGLWEKLFF
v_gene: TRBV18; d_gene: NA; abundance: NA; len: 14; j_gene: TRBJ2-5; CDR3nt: TGTGCCAGCTCACCCTTCGACACAGAAGAGACCCAGTACTTC; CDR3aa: CASSPFDTEETQYF
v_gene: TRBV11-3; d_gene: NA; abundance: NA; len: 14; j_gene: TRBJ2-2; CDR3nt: TGTGCCAGCAGCTTTGGTACGCCCGCCGGGGAGCTGTTTTTT; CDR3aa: CASSFGTPAGELFF
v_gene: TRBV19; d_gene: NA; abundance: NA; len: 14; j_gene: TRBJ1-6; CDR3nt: TGTGCCAGTAGTATTAAGAGAGGGGATTCACCCCTCCACTTT; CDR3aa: CASSIKRGDSPLHF
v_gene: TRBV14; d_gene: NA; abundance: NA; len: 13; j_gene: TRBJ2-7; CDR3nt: TGTGCCAGCAGCCAGACAAGTACCTACGAGCAGTACTTC; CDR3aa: CASSQTSTYEQYF
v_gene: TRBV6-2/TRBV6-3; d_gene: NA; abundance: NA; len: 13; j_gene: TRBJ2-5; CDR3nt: TGTGCCAGCAGTTGGAGGGGGCAAGAGACCCAGTACTTC; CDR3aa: CASSWRGQETQYF
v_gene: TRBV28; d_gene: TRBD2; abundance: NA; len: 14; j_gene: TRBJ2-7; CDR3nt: TGTGCCAGCAGAACCTTATCGGGGGGGGACAAGCAGTACTTC; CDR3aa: CASRTLSGGDKQYF
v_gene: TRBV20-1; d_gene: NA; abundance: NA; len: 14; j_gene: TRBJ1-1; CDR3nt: TGCAGTGCTAGTAGGGCGGTGGGTAGCACTGAAGCTTTCTTT; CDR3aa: CSASRAVGSTEAFF
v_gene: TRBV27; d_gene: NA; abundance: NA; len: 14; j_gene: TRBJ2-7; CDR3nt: TGTGCCAGCAGTTTATGGTTAGGGTTCCACGAGCAGTACTTC; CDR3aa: CASSLWLGFHEQYF
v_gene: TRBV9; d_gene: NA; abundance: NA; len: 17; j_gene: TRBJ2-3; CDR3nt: TGTGCCAGCAGCGTAGTTGGGGACATCACTAGCACAGATACGCAGTATTTT; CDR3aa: CASSVVGDITSTDTQYF
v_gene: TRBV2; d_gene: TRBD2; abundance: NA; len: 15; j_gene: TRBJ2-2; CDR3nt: TGTGCCAGCCTCCCGGGACTAGCGGGTGCCGGGGAGCTGTTTTTT; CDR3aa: CASLPGLAGAGELFF
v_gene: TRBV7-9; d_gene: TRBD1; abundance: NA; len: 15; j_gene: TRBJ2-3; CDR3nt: TGTGCCAGCAGCACCACGACAGGGAACACAGATACGCAGTATTTT; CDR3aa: CASSTTTGNTDTQYF
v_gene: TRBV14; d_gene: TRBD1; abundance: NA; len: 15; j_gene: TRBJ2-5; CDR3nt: TGTGCCAGCAGCGAACGGACAGGGGTAGGGGAGACCCAGTACTTC; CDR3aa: CASSERTGVGETQYF
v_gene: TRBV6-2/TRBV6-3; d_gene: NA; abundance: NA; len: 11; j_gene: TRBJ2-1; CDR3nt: TGTGCCAGCAGTTATAATGGTGAGCAGTTCTTC; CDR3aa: CASSYNGEQFF
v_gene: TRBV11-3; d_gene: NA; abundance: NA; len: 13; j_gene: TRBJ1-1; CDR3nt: TGTGCCAGCAGCTTAGATCACGGCGGTGAAGCTTTCTTT; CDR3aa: CASSLDHGGEAFF
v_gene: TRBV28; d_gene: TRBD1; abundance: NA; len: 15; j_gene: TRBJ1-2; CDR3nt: TGTGCCAGCAGGGGAGGGGGCTACCCTAACTATGGCTACACCTTC; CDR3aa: CASRGGGYPNYGYTF
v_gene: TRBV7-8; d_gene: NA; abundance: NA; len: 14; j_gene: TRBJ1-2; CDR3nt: TGTGCCAGCAGCCTAACCCTCGTGGACGGTGGCTACACCTTC; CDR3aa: CASSLTLVDGGYTF
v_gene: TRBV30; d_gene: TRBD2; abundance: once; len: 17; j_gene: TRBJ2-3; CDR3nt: TGTGCCTGGAGTCTCACTAGCGTGCGGGATATAACAGATACGCAGTATTTT; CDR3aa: CAWSLTSVRDITDTQYF
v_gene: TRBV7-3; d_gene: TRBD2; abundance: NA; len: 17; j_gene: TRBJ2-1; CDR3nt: TGTGCCAGCAGCTTCGGCCCTAGCGGGACGCGAACCAATGAGCAGTTCTTC; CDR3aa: CASSFGPSGTRTNEQFF
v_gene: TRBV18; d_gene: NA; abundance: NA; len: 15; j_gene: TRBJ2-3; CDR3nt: TGTGCCAGCTCTTGGCTGGCATTGGGTGAGGATACGCAGTATTTT; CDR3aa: CASSWLALGEDTQYF
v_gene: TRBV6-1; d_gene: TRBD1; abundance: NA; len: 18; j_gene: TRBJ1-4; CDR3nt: TGTGCCAGCAGTGAAGCCCCCGGGACAGGGGGCTTCGATGAAAAACTGTTTTTT; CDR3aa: CASSEAPGTGGFDEKLFF
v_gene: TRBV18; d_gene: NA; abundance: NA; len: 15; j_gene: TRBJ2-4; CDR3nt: TGTGCCAGCTCACCCCCCGATTTAGCCAAAAACATTCAGTACTTC; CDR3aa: CASSPPDLAKNIQYF
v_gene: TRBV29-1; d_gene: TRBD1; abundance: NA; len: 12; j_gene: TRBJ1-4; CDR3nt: TGCAGCGTTGCGACAGGGAGTGAAAAACTGTTTTTT; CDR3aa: CSVATGSEKLFF
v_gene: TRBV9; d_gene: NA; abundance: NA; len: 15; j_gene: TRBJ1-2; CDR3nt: TGTGCCAGCAGCGTCCTTCCCCGGGCAGCGGAGGGCTACACCTTC; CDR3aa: CASSVLPRAAEGYTF
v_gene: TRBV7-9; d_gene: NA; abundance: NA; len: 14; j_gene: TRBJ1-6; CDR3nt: TGTGCCAGCCTTAGAGGGGGGGGTGATTCACCCCTCCACTTT; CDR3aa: CASLRGGGDSPLHF
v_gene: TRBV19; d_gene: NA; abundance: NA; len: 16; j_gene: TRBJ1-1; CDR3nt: TGTGCCAGTAGTATAGCCCCCAACAGGGAATATGCTGAAGCTTTCTTT; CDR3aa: CASSIAPNREYAEAFF
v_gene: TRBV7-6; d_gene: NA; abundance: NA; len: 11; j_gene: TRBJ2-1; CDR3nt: TGTGCCAGCAGTTTGGGGGGCGAGCAGTTCTTC; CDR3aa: CASSLGGEQFF